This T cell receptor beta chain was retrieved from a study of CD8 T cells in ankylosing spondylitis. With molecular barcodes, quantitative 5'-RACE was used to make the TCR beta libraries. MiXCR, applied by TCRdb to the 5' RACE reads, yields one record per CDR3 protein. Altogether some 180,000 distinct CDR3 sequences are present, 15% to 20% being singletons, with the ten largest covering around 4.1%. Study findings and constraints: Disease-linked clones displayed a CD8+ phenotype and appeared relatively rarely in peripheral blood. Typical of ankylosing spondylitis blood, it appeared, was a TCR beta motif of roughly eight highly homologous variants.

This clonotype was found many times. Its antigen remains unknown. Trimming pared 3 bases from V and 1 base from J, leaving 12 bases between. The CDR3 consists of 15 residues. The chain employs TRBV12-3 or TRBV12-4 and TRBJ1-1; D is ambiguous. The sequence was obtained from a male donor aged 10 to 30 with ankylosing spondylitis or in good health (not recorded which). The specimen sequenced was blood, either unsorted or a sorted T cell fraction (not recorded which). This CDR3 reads CASSFTHISNTEAFF. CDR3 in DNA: TGTGCCAGCAGTTTTACTCATATATCGAACACTGAAGCTTTCTTT.